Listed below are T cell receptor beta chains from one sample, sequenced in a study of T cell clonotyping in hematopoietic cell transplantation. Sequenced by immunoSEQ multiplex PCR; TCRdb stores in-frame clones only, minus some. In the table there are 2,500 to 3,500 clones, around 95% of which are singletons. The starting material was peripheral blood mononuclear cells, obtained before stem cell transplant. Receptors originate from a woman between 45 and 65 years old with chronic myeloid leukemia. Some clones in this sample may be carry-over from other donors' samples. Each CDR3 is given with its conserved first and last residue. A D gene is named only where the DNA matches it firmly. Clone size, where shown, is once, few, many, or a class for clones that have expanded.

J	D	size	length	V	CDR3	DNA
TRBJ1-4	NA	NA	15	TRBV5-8	CASSLTGGGDEKLFF	TGTGCCAGCAGCTTAACAGGAGGTGGAGATGAAAAACTGTTTTTT
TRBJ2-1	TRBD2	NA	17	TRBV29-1	CSVVGLAGVGTENEQFF	TGCAGCGTCGTGGGACTAGCGGGAGTAGGTACTGAGAATGAGCAGTTCTTC
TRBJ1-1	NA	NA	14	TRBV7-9	CASSLVLGNTEAFF	TGTGCCAGCAGCTTAGTGCTAGGGAACACTGAAGCTTTCTTT
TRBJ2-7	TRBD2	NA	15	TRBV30	CAWSVGGRAKDEQYF	TGTGCCTGGAGTGTGGGCGGGAGGGCCAAGGACGAGCAGTACTTC
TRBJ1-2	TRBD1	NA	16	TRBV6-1	CASSEPGQRATGGYTF	TGTGCCAGCAGTGAGCCGGGACAGCGGGCGACGGGAGGCTACACCTTC
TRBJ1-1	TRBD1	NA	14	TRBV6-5	CASSYGTGITEAFF	TGTGCCAGCAGCTACGGGACAGGGATTACTGAAGCTTTCTTT
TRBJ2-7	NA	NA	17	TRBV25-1	CASSVFHGSGIREEQYF	TGTGCCAGCAGTGTCTTCCACGGGAGCGGCATACGAGAGGAGCAGTACTTC
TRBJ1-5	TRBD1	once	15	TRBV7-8	CASSSDRVGNQPQHF	TGTGCCAGCAGCTCGGACAGGGTGGGCAATCAGCCCCAGCATTTT
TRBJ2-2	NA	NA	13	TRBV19	CASSISLGGELFF	TGTGCCAGTAGTATATCCCTTGGCGGGGAGCTGTTTTTT
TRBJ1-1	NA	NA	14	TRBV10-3	CAISIQGSNTEAFF	TGTGCCATCAGCATACAGGGTTCGAACACTGAAGCTTTCTTT
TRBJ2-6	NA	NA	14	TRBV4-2	CASRGDSGANVLTF	TGTGCCAGCAGAGGGGACTCTGGGGCCAACGTCCTGACTTTC
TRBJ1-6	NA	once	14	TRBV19	CASGLGGWNSPLHF	TGTGCCAGTGGTCTCGGGGGCTGGAATTCACCCCTCCACTTT
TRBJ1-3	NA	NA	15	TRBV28	CASSLRTLSGNTIYF	TGTGCCAGCAGCCTAAGGACTCTCTCTGGAAACACCATATATTTT
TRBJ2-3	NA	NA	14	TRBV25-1	CASSEYGGPDTQYF	TGTGCCAGCAGTGAATACGGGGGTCCAGATACGCAGTATTTT
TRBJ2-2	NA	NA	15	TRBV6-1	CASSGRDRGTGELFF	TGTGCCAGCAGTGGGAGGGACAGAGGCACCGGGGAGCTGTTTTTT
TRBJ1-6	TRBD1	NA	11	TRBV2	CASSQQGPLHF	TGTGCCAGCAGTCAACAGGGGCCCCTCCACTTT
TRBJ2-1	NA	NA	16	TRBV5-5	CASSLGRDGWYNEQFF	TGTGCCAGCTCCCTTGGCCGGGACGGATGGTACAATGAGCAGTTCTTC
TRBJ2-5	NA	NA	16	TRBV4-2	CASSRRGAGLGWTQYF	TGTGCCAGCAGCCGAAGGGGCGCTGGGCTGGGGTGGACCCAGTACTTC
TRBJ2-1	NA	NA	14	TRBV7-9	CASSLAGTYNEQFF	TGTGCCAGCAGCTTAGCGGGGACCTACAATGAGCAGTTCTTC
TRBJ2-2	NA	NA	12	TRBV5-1	CASSLALRELFF	TGCGCCAGCAGCTTGGCCCTGCGGGAGCTGTTTTTT
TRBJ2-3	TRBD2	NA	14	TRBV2	CASSWTSVTDTQYF	TGTGCCAGCAGTTGGACTAGCGTCACAGATACGCAGTATTTT
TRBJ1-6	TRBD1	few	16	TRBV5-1	CASSPGTGRIDSPLHF	TGCGCCAGCAGCCCTGGGACAGGGAGGATAGATTCACCCCTCCACTTT
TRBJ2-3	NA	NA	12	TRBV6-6	CASSPREETQYF	TGTGCCAGCAGTCCACGGGAAGAAACGCAGTATTTT
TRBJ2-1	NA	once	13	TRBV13	CASSLGRGNEQFF	TGTGCCAGCAGCTTAGGCCGAGGGAATGAGCAGTTCTTC
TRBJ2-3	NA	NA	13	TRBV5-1	CASSLDSTDTQYF	TGCGCCAGCAGCCTAGACAGCACAGATACGCAGTATTTT
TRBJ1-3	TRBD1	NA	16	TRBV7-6	CASSLQGTGTGNTIYF	TGTGCCAGCAGCCTACAGGGGACCGGGACTGGAAACACCATATATTTT
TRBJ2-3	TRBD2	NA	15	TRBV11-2	CASSSRTSPTDTQYF	TGTGCCAGCAGCTCAAGGACTAGCCCCACAGATACGCAGTATTTT
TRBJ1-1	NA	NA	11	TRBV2	CASSYQWEAFF	TGTGCCAGCAGTTACCAGTGGGAAGCTTTCTTT
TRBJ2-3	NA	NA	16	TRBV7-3	CASSASLGFSTDTQYF	TGTGCCAGCAGCGCGTCTCTGGGGTTTAGCACAGATACGCAGTATTTT
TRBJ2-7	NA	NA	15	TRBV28	CASSLQGASSYEQYF	TGTGCCAGCAGTTTACAAGGGGCCAGCTCCTACGAGCAGTACTTC
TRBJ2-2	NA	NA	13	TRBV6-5	CASSYSKLGELFF	TGTGCCAGCAGTTACTCGAAGCTCGGGGAGCTGTTTTTT
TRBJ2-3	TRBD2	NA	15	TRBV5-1	CASSLGLAGADTQYF	TGCGCCAGCAGCCTGGGACTAGCGGGGGCTGATACGCAGTATTTT
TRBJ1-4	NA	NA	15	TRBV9	CASSVADHLSEKLFF	TGTGCCAGCAGCGTAGCAGACCATCTTAGTGAAAAACTGTTTTTT
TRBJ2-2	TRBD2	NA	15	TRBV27	CASSGTSGNTGELFF	TGTGCCAGCAGTGGGACTAGCGGCAACACCGGGGAGCTGTTTTTT
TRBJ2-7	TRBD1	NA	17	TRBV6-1	CASSDTGGLAVLYEQYF	TGTGCCAGCAGTGACACAGGGGGCCTAGCGGTGCTCTACGAGCAGTACTTC
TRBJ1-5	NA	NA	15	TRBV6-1	CASSEYSTGNQPQHF	TGTGCCAGCAGTGAATACTCGACTGGCAATCAGCCCCAGCATTTT
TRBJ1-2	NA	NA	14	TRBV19	CASSIDSAVGGYTF	TGTGCCAGTAGTATAGACTCGGCGGTAGGTGGCTACACCTTC
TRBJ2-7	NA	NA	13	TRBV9	CASSTGTSGEQYF	TGTGCCAGCTCAACCGGGACCTCGGGTGAGCAGTACTTC
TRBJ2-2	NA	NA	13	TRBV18	CASSLGITGELFF	TGTGCCAGCTCACTCGGAATCACCGGGGAGCTGTTTTTT
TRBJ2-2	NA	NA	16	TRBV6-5	CASSYSQLRGTGELFF	TGTGCCAGCAGTTACTCGCAGCTACGAGGGACCGGGGAGCTGTTTTTT
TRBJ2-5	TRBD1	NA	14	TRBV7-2	CASSLEGGRKTQYF	TGTGCCAGCAGCTTAGAAGGGGGCAGAAAGACCCAGTACTTC
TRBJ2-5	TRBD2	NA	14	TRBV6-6	CASSPLALQETQYF	TGTGCCAGCAGCCCACTAGCGCTCCAAGAGACCCAGTACTTC